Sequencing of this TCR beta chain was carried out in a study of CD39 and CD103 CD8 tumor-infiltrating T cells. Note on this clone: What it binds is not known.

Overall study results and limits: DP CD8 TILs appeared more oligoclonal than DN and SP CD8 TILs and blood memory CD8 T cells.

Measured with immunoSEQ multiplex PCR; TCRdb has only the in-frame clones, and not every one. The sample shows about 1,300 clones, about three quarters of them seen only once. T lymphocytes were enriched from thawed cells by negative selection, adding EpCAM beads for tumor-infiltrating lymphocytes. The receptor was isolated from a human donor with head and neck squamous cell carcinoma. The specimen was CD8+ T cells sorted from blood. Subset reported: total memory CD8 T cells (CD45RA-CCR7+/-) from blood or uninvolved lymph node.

In DNA, the CDR3 is TGTGCCAGCAGGCTGGGCGGGGGGGCCTACAATGAGCAGTTCTTC. It specifies CASRLGGGAYNEQFF. This chain joins TRBV2 and TRBJ2-1; 9 nucleotides line up with TRBD2. The V gene end was trimmed by 6 bases and the J gene end by 2 bases; junction bases not matched to a gene: 5. This CDR3 spans 15 amino acids. Germline V CDR1 and CDR2: SNHLY, FYNNEI.